The source of this T cell receptor (beta chain) is a study of OX40 agonist ivuxolimab in advanced cancers. Notes on the study in general: CD4+ and CD8+ blood T cells expanded clonally by week 6 at 0.1 to 3.0 mg/kg.

Notes on this clone: The antigen remains undetermined.

V lost 2 bases to trimming and J lost 0 bases; unmatched junction nucleotides: 5. Germline V CDR1 and CDR2: LGHNA, YNFKEQ. The CDR3 is 16 amino acids. The assay was immunoSEQ multiplex PCR, and TCRdb's table has in-frame clones only and misses some. The profile covers approximately 76,000 clones, with less than 90% appearing a single time and 13% taken by the ten largest. The chain combines TRBV4-2 with TRBJ2-3; 7 nucleotides match TRBD2. The source material was CD4+ or CD8+ T cells sorted from blood, sampled in a trial of the OX40 agonist ivuxolimab. The TCR sequence derives from an adult with an advanced solid tumor such as melanoma, head and neck, liver or kidney cancer. The CDR3 region is CASSQSLAASTDTQYF. For the CDR3, the DNA is TGTGCCAGCAGCCAATCCCTAGCGGCTAGCACAGATACGCAGTATTTT.